These 30 T cell receptor beta chains were all obtained from the same sample, sequenced in a study of T cells in Graves' hyperthyroidism and ophthalmopathy. RNA transcripts served as the template for amplifying TCR beta CDR3 regions. The study used the HTBI primer set for a first-round RT-PCR of the TCR CDR3. TCRdb re-derived calls from the multiplex PCR reads in MiXCR, one entry per CDR3 protein. The profile shows roughly 530,000 distinct CDR3 sequences, 15% to 20% of them singletons. Sample: blood. The receptor source for this set is a woman aged 18-29 years with Graves' ophthalmopathy.

The chain links TRBV19 to TRBJ1-5; D remains ambiguous. The CDR3 is made up of 15 amino acids. In germline, CDR1 is LNHDA, CDR2 SQIVND (reference sequence). Trimming removed 3 bases at V and 0 bases at J, with 9 bases between. In DNA, the CDR3 is TGTGCCAGTAGTATCACAGCCTATAGCAATCAGCCCCAGCATTTT. Translated, it gives CASSITAYSNQPQHF.

This chain links TRBV12-5 with TRBJ2-5; unclear D gene. Trimming cost V 5 bases and J 2 bases, with 12 bases left between them. The CDR3 has 14 residues. The germline CDR1 and CDR2 sequences are LGHNT and FRNRAP. CDR3 nucleotides: TGTGCTAGTGGTCTTACTGGATCACAAGAGACCCAGTACTTC. Residues: CASGLTGSQETQYF.

This clonotype has just a few counts. The chain has TRBV20-1 and TRBJ2-3; 7 positions agree with TRBD1. This CDR3 spans 16 amino acids. J was trimmed by 0 bases and V by 2 bases; bases with no gene match: 8. Germline V lookup: CDR1 DFQATT, CDR2 SNEGSKA (reference sequence). The CDR3 reads CSARPRDSYSTDTQYF. CDR3 nucleotide sequence: TGCAGTGCTAGACCCCGGGACAGCTATAGCACAGATACGCAGTATTTT.

This clonotype was counted ten times or more. The chain joins TRBV28 to TRBJ2-7; TRBD2 is a possible D gene (5 bases). Deletions cut 6 bases from V and 4 bases from J, with 19 bases between. The germline V gene encodes CDR1 MDHEN and CDR2 SYDVKM. The CDR3 loop spans 15 amino acids. CDR3 DNA: TGTGCCAGCAGCCCACACTGTGGGAGCGGATACGAGCAGTACTTC. It encodes CASSPHCGSGYEQYF.

The sample holds many counts of this clonotype. V and J are TRBV5-1 and TRBJ2-7, with 9 nucleotides matching TRBD1. Germline V gene lookup returns CDR1 SGHRS and CDR2 YFSETQ. This CDR3 is built from 15 residues. After removal of 4 bases from V and 2 bases from J, the junction contained 7 bases not matched to a gene. The DNA for the CDR3 is TGCGCCAGCAGCCCTGACAGGGGGTCACCCTACGAGCAGTACTTC. This gives the protein CASSPDRGSPYEQYF.

This clonotype showed up many times. The chain links TRBV28 to TRBJ1-2; TRBD1 matches at 8 bases. The junction had 9 bases not matched to a gene; V was cut back by 5 bases and J by 4 bases. Germline CDR1 reads MDHEN; CDR2 reads SYDVKM. The CDR3 consists of 15 residues. The CDR3 DNA reads TGTGCCAGCAGTGTGATGGGACAGGCCCCCTATGGCTACACCTTC. Its protein product is CASSVMGQAPYGYTF.

V is TRBV10-3 and J is TRBJ1-4; D is ambiguous. The germline V gene has CDR1 ENHRY and CDR2 SYGVKD. This CDR3 is built from 12 residues. V shed 6 bases and J shed 5 bases, with 7 bases lying between them. The CDR3 loop is CAIRSRNEKLFF. CDR3 nucleotides: TGTGCCATCAGGAGCAGAAATGAAAAACTGTTTTTT.

This rearrangement joins TRBV5-1 to TRBJ1-6; possible D gene TRBD1, 6 bases. The CDR3 runs to 15 residues. Between the trimmed V and J ends, which lost 4 bases and 9 bases, there was a span of 17 bases. CDR1 and CDR2 from the germline V gene are SGHRS and YFSETQ. The CDR3 loop reads CASSLDRSLGSPLHF. The DNA of the CDR3 is TGCGCCAGCAGCCTCGACAGGTCCTTGGGTTCACCCCTCCACTTT.

On this clonotype itself: One end of the junction is discordant with germline, which a read error may explain. The chain carries TRBV7-8 and TRBJ2-2, with D perhaps matching TRBD1 or TRBD2 (5 bases each). CDR3 size: 14 residues. Germline V gene sequence: CDR1 SGHVS, CDR2 FQNEAQ. The CDR3 here is CASNLASGTGEPFF. The CDR3 region has the DNA TGTGCCAGCAACTTAGCATCCGGGACCGGGGAGCCGTTTTTT.

In its sample, this clonotype was seen many times. This chain joins TRBV13 and TRBJ2-7; the D gene is possibly TRBD1 (7 bases). Deletions cut 5 bases from V and 5 bases from J, with 19 bases between. Germline assignment: CDR1 PRHDT and CDR2 FYEKMQ (reference sequence). The CDR3 extends over 15 amino acids. The CDR3 is CASSPRGTQGDEQYF. The CDR3 DNA reads as TGTGCCAGCAGCCCGCGAGGGACTCAGGGGGACGAGCAGTACTTC.

This clonotype was found many times. This sequence joins TRBV18 and TRBJ2-1; D is tentatively TRBD1 or TRBD2 (6 bases each). CDR1 is KGHSH, CDR2 LQKENI, per germline. Deletions cut 2 bases from V and 7 bases from J, with 15 bases between. This CDR3 is 15 amino acids long. The CDR3 region has the DNA TGTGCCAGCTCACCAAGGGGTTCGGGGGCGAATGAGCAGTTCTTC. This sequence encodes CASSPRGSGANEQFF.

Only a few counts were recorded for this clonotype. The chain is built from TRBV14 and TRBJ1-1; 7 bases match TRBD1. V shed 2 bases, J shed 4 bases, and the junction held 7 bases outside the gene matches. The germline gives CDR1 SGHDN, CDR2 FVKESK. The CDR3 is 15 amino acids. CDR3 sequence reads: CASSQITGDATEAFF. CDR3 in DNA: TGTGCCAGCAGCCAAATAACAGGGGACGCCACTGAAGCTTTCTTT.

Worth noting for this clonotype: This may be a read error, as it is one base from a much larger clone. V usage is TRBV20-1 and J usage is TRBJ1-1; 7 bases align to TRBD1. Germline V gives CDR1 DFQATT, CDR2 SNEGSKA (reference sequence). The length of the CDR3 is 11 residues. For the CDR3, the DNA is TGCGCCAAGCAGGGGGACACTGAAGCTTTCTTT. Translating gives CAKQGDTEAFF.

This clonotype was seen a few times. The V call is TRBV3-1, the J call TRBJ2-1, with TRBD2 matching 8 bases. The germline CDR1 and CDR2 sequences are LGHDT and YNNKEL (reference sequence). There are 17 residues in the CDR3. Unmatched junction bases numbered 14, after V lost 3 bases and J lost 7 bases. DNA for the CDR3: TGTGCCAGCAGCCAGGTCGGGGGGCGGGAGGTATCAAATGAGCAGTTCTTC. Translated, it gives CASSQVGGREVSNEQFF.

The chain has TRBV12-3 or TRBV12-4 and TRBJ1-2; D gene ambiguous. CDR3 length equals 12 residues. Trimming removed 5 bases from V and 8 bases from J, with 12 bases in between. DNA of the CDR3: TGTGCCAGCAGTCCACGGGTACGCGGCTACACCTTC. Translation: CASSPRVRGYTF.

This clonotype was seen ten or more times. This chain joins TRBV12-3 or TRBV12-4 and TRBJ2-3, with D tentatively TRBD1 (5 bases). V was clipped by 4 bases and J by 6 bases, with 29 bases between them. This CDR3 comprises 19 residues. The CDR3 spells CASSSGDPASWGETDTQYF. CDR3 nucleotides: TGTGCCAGCAGTTCCGGCGACCCAGCCTCCTGGGGCGAGACGGATACGCAGTATTTT.

This clonotype was counted ten times or more. The rearrangement joins TRBV27 to TRBJ2-7; D tentatively reads TRBD1 or TRBD2 (5 bases each). The germline gives CDR1 MNHEY, CDR2 SMNVEV (reference sequence). Trimming pared 5 bases from V and 0 bases from J, leaving 11 bases between. CDR3 length: 14 amino acids. The DNA for the CDR3 is TGTGCCAGCAGTCTCCGGGACCGCTCCTACGAGCAGTACTTC. Its translation: CASSLRDRSYEQYF.

This clonotype was observed many times. The V and J genes are TRBV11-3 and TRBJ1-1; D call uncertain. Germline V gene sequence: CDR1 SGHNT, CDR2 YENEEA. CDR3 size: 13 residues. Trimming pared 3 bases from V and 3 bases from J, leaving 8 bases between. The chain's CDR3 is CASSLGEHTEAFF. The CDR3 DNA reads as TGTGCCAGCAGCTTGGGAGAGCACACTGAAGCTTTCTTT.

This chain connects TRBV5-4 to TRBJ2-3; 7 bases match TRBD1. Per germline, CDR1 SGHNT and CDR2 YYREEE (reference sequence). The CDR3 consists of 15 residues. The V segment lost 6 bases and the J segment 3 bases; nucleotides outside the gene matches: 10. The CDR3 sequence: CASTNADRLTDTQYF. DNA for the CDR3: TGTGCCAGCACCAATGCGGACAGGTTGACAGATACGCAGTATTTT.

This clonotype was recorded at least ten times. CDR3 region: CASSLHVGSWGYTF. CDR3 sequence (DNA): TGTGCCAGCAGTTTGCACGTTGGGTCGTGGGGCTACACCTTC. The chain carries TRBV28 and TRBJ1-2; D is uncertain. CDR1 and CDR2 (germline): MDHEN, SYDVKM. V was trimmed by 3 bases and J by 8 bases, leaving 16 bases between them. The CDR3 loop spans 14 amino acids.

This clonotype was detected a few times. J is TRBJ2-1 and V is TRBV28; 7 nucleotides align to TRBD2. The CDR3 runs to 18 residues. J gave up 3 bases and V 6 bases, and 17 bases lay outside the gene matches. Germline V CDR1 and CDR2: MDHEN, SYDVKM. The DNA of the CDR3 is TGTGCCAGCAGCCTCGTATACTCCCGGACTAGGAACTACAATGAGCAGTTCTTC. Its protein is CASSLVYSRTRNYNEQFF.

J is TRBJ2-5 and V is TRBV20-1; 9 positions match TRBD2. CDR3 length: 16 amino acids. In germline, CDR1 is DFQATT, CDR2 SNEGSKA (reference sequence). Trimming at V came to 0 bases and at J to 4 bases, leaving 9 bases not matched to a gene. DNA of the CDR3: TGCAGTGCTAGAGATTGGGTAGCGGGAGCGTCAGAGACCCAGTACTTC. This gives the protein CSARDWVAGASETQYF.

This clonotype was picked up many times. J is TRBJ1-6 and V is TRBV12-3 or TRBV12-4; the D gene is possibly TRBD1 (6 bases). The CDR3 runs 14 residues. Between the trimmed V and J ends, which lost 5 bases and 9 bases, there was a span of 14 bases. CDR3 loop: CASSPTGLGSPLHF. CDR3 DNA sequence: TGTGCCAGCAGTCCTACAGGGCTCGGTTCACCCCTCCACTTT.

This clonotype was recorded many times. The rearrangement joins TRBV28 to TRBJ1-4; TRBD1 matches at 9 bases. V lost 6 bases, J lost 0 bases, and 11 bases stayed unmatched. This CDR3 is built from 18 residues. CDR1 and CDR2 from the germline V gene are MDHEN and SYDVKM. The CDR3 nucleotides read TGTGCCAGCAGGGGCCGGGACAGGGATCTTGCAACTAATGAAAAACTGTTTTTT. It translates to CASRGRDRDLATNEKLFF.

This clonotype was counted at least ten times. This rearrangement joins TRBV5-1 to TRBJ2-7; a weak D match, TRBD2 (6 bases). CDR1 is SGHRS, CDR2 YFSETQ, per germline. The CDR3 is 14 residues long. V gave up 0 bases and J gave up 4 bases, with 11 bases separating them. The CDR3 here is CASSLAGGKYEQYF. The CDR3 region has the DNA TGCGCCAGCAGCTTGGCCGGAGGGAAATACGAGCAGTACTTC. Filled out from reference TRBV5-1 and TRBJ2-7, the complete variable domain reads KAGVTQTPRYLIKTRGQQVTLSCSPISGHRSVSWYQQTPGQGLQFLFEYFSETQRNKGNFPGRFSGRQFSNSRSEMNVSTLELGDSALYLCASSLAGGKYEQYFGPGTRLTVT.

With regard to this clonotype: A read error may explain this, as a much larger clone is one base away. V and J are TRBV6-1 and TRBJ1-5; D uncertain. The CDR3 sequence is 14 residues long. Trimming took 2 bases from V and 0 from J, leaving 5 bases between them. Per the germline V gene, CDR1 is MNHNS and CDR2 is SASEGT. DNA of the CDR3: TGTGCCAGCAGTGAACGGATTAGCAATCAGCCCCAGCATTTT. It specifies CASSERISNQPQHF.

This clonotype was detected ten times or more. The chain has TRBV27 and TRBJ2-1; D uncertain. CDR1 MNHEY and CDR2 SMNVEV come from the germline V gene (reference sequence). V lost 2 bases and J lost 5, with 13 bases in between. The CDR3 runs 15 residues. CDR3 amino acids: CASSLVYLEDNEQFF. The DNA of the CDR3 is TGTGCCAGCAGTTTAGTTTACCTAGAGGACAATGAGCAGTTCTTC.

The chain is built from TRBV7-9 and TRBJ2-1; a weak D match, TRBD2 (6 bases). The germline V and J ends were trimmed by 11 bases and 5 bases, with 19 bases remaining between them. CDR3 length: 14 amino acids. The germline V gene has CDR1 SEHNR and CDR2 FQNEAQ (reference sequence). The CDR3 DNA follows: TGTGCCGGAGTGGCTAGCGAGATTAACAATGAGCAGTTCTTC. This encodes CAGVASEINNEQFF. The full variable domain, completed using reference TRBV7-9 and TRBJ2-1, is DTGVSQNPRHKITKRGQNVTFRCDPISEHNRLYWYRQTLGQGPEFLTYFQNEAQLEKSRLLSDRFSAERPKGSFSTLEIQRTEQGDSAMYLCAGVASEINNEQFFGPGTRLTVL.

This clonotype has ten or more counts. The chain is built from TRBV12-3 or TRBV12-4 and TRBJ2-5; no clear D. The ends were cut back, 4 bases at V and 2 bases at J, with 14 bases in the middle. This CDR3 comprises 15 residues. The CDR3 sequence is CASSWTQSPQETQYF. In nucleotides, the CDR3 is TGTGCCAGCAGTTGGACCCAATCGCCTCAAGAGACCCAGTACTTC.

This clonotype was seen more than once but under ten times. A read error may produce the germline difference seen at one junction end. V and J are TRBV6-9 and TRBJ2-7, with D possibly TRBD2 on 5 matching bases. Germline assignment: CDR1 MNHGY and CDR2 SVAAGI. This CDR3 is 17 amino acids long. The CDR3, as DNA: TGTGCCTGCAGGACCTTTTCCCGGGATCCCGCATCCTACGAGCAGTACTTC. Encoded protein: CACRTFSRDPASYEQYF.